These 24 T cell receptor beta chains were sequenced from one sample in a study of vaccination and CD4 T cells after COVID-19. Their antigens are not known. Once obtained from cultured CD4+ T cells, the DNA was sequenced using the Oncomine TCR Beta short-read assay. A single record per CDR3 protein comes from TCRdb applying MiXCR to the PCR reads. The table shows around 19,000 distinct CDR3 sequences, with approximately 50% occurring only once. Specified treatment: approximately nine-day PBMC culture with coronavirus spike peptide pools or control peptides (ViraFEST assay). Sequenced sample: CD4+ T cells from blood, cultured in vitro. Every receptor here comes from a human donor who had recovered from COVID-19.

A few counts support this clonotype. V and J are TRBV10-3 and TRBJ1-2; no clear D. CDR3 length: 12 amino acids. V was trimmed by 5 bases and J by 3 bases, leaving 7 bases between them. Per germline, CDR1 ENHRY and CDR2 SYGVKD. The CDR3 loop reads CAISPDYYGYTF. The CDR3 nucleotides are TGTGCCATCAGTCCAGACTACTATGGCTACACCTTC.

The chain joins TRBV19 to TRBJ2-7; 10 bases agree with TRBD1. Germline lookup yields CDR1 LNHDA and CDR2 SQIVND (reference sequence). Trimming at V came to 4 bases and at J to 5 bases, leaving 8 bases not matched to a gene. The CDR3 is 15 amino acids. This CDR3 is CASSKGPDRGNEQYF. CDR3 nucleotide sequence: TGTGCCAGTAGTAAAGGCCCGGACAGGGGGAACGAGCAGTACTTC.

This clonotype was recorded a few times. The J gene is TRBJ1-1, the V gene TRBV27, with 8 nucleotides matching TRBD1. This CDR3 region has 15 residues. Germline CDR1 reads MNHEY; CDR2 reads SMNVEV (reference sequence). Losses at the gene ends were 5 bases for V and 3 bases for J; bases not matched to a gene: 8. CDR3 bases: TGTGCCAGCAGTGCGGACAGGGTTGTGTACACTGAAGCTTTCTTT. Translation: CASSADRVVYTEAFF.

This clonotype was counted a few times. The chain employs TRBV11-3 and TRBJ1-1, with no clear D. The length of the CDR3 is 12 residues. Trimming removed 5 bases at V and 1 base at J, with 5 bases between. The germline V gene has CDR1 SGHNT and CDR2 YENEEA. CDR3 in DNA: TGTGCCAGCAGCAACAGGAACACTGAAGCTTTCTTT. Protein product: CASSNRNTEAFF.

The rearrangement joins TRBV15 to TRBJ2-6; no clear D gene. V was pared by 3 bases and J by 1 base, with 4 bases between. The CDR3 is made up of 14 amino acids. Per germline, CDR1 LNHNV and CDR2 YYDKDF (reference sequence). The CDR3 protein is CATSRDSGANVLTF. The CDR3 DNA is TGTGCCACCAGCAGGGATTCTGGGGCCAACGTCCTGACTTTC.

This clonotype was seen only a few times. The rearrangement joins TRBV24-1 to TRBJ2-2; D possibly corresponds to TRBD2 (7 bases). Germline CDR1 reads KGHDR; CDR2 reads SFDVKD. The CDR3 length is 18 residues. The germline V and J ends were trimmed by 4 bases and 4 bases, with 21 bases remaining between them. CDR3 DNA: TGTGCCACCAGTGACCACCCGGGGGGCGGGGGCCGCACCGGGGAGCTGTTTTTT. It codes for CATSDHPGGGGRTGELFF.

The CDR3 loop is CSPLSGSSYNEQFF. Here the CDR3 DNA reads TGCAGTCCGCTCAGCGGGAGCTCCTACAATGAGCAGTTCTTC. The rearrangement joins TRBV20-1 to TRBJ2-1; 8 nucleotides match TRBD2. The CDR3 is 14 amino acids. CDR1 is DFQATT, CDR2 SNEGSKA, per germline (reference sequence). The V gene end was trimmed by 8 bases and the J gene end by 0 bases; junction bases not matched to a gene: 6.

J is TRBJ2-2 and V is TRBV20-1; 10 bases align to TRBD2. Germline loops: CDR1 DFQATT, CDR2 SNEGSKA (reference sequence). The CDR3 is 17 amino acids. Losses at the gene ends were 6 bases for V and 6 bases for J; bases not matched to a gene: 16. The CDR3 nucleotides are TGCAGTGCCCGAAAGGCTAGCGGGGGCTCGAAACCCGGGGAGCTGTTTTTT. Protein: CSARKASGGSKPGELFF.

This clonotype was seen just once. This chain joins TRBV7-2 and TRBJ2-7, with D unclear. V lost 1 base to trimming and J lost 3 bases, with 10 bases between them. Germline V gene sequence: CDR1 SGHTA, CDR2 FQGNSA. The CDR3 length is 14 residues. The CDR3 spells CASSLGLQLYEQYF. CDR3 DNA: TGTGCCAGCAGCTTAGGGCTCCAACTCTACGAGCAGTACTTC.

This clonotype was counted a single time. The chain joins TRBV2 to TRBJ1-2; D remains unclear. The CDR3 loop spans 15 amino acids. Deletions cut 2 bases from V and 0 bases from J, with 10 bases between. Germline V lookup: CDR1 SNHLY, CDR2 FYNNEI. The CDR3 sequence: CASSELREANYGYTF. The CDR3 DNA is TGTGCCAGCAGTGAATTGAGGGAAGCTAACTATGGCTACACCTTC.

The chain employs TRBV20-1 and TRBJ1-2; no reliable D call. Germline V lookup: CDR1 DFQATT, CDR2 SNEGSKA (reference sequence). The CDR3 consists of 13 residues. The V gene lost 2 bases and the J gene lost 5 bases, with 12 bases spanning the gap. CDR3 sequence (DNA): TGCAGTGCTAGATTTATCCCAGAGTATGGCTACACCTTC. This sequence encodes CSARFIPEYGYTF.

The chain combines TRBV20-1 with TRBJ2-1, with TRBD2 matching 11 bases. The CDR3 consists of 15 residues. With 3 bases clipped from V and 3 bases from J, the junction kept 4 bases outside the gene matches. Germline V gene sequence: CDR1 DFQATT, CDR2 SNEGSKA (reference sequence). The chain's CDR3 is CSASFLAGGYNEQFF. The CDR3 bases are TGCAGTGCTAGCTTCCTAGCGGGAGGCTACAATGAGCAGTTCTTC.

This clonotype was seen a few times. The rearrangement links TRBV20-1 to TRBJ2-3, with a possible D match to TRBD1 (6 bases). The CDR3 is made up of 15 amino acids. The germline V and J ends were trimmed by 0 bases and 2 bases, with 12 bases remaining between them. CDR1 is DFQATT and CDR2 is SNEGSKA in the germline V gene (reference sequence). The CDR3 is CSARDVDRHTDTQYF. The CDR3 DNA sequence: TGCAGTGCTAGAGATGTAGACAGGCACACAGATACGCAGTATTTT.

The J gene is TRBJ2-5, the V gene TRBV20-1; D is ambiguous. The CDR3 spans 14 residues. From germline, CDR1 is DFQATT and CDR2 SNEGSKA (reference sequence). V was trimmed by 2 bases and J by 5 bases, leaving 15 bases between them. CDR3 protein: CSARLTGPRETQYF. Here the CDR3 DNA reads TGCAGTGCTAGATTAACCGGGCCTCGGGAGACCCAGTACTTC.

The chain combines TRBV10-2 with TRBJ2-6, with D maybe TRBD1 (6 bases). Germline V gene sequence: CDR1 WSHSY, CDR2 SAAADI. Trimming took 2 bases from V and 0 from J, leaving 17 bases between them. The CDR3 is 19 amino acids. The CDR3 region has the DNA TGCGCCAGCAGTGAGCCGAGCGGCAGGGGTGGCTCTGGGGCCAACGTCCTGACTTTC. This codes for CASSEPSGRGGSGANVLTF.

This clonotype occurred once. The V call is TRBV7-6, the J call TRBJ2-1, with 11 bases that match TRBD2. Germline V gene lookup returns CDR1 SGHVS and CDR2 FNYEAQ. CDR3 length: 17 residues. V lost 1 base, J lost 4 bases, and 6 bases stayed unmatched. CDR3 sequence reads: CASSLGLGLAGYNEQFF. The CDR3 bases are TGTGCCAGCAGCTTAGGGTTAGGACTAGCGGGTTACAATGAGCAGTTCTTC.

This clonotype has a single count. V usage is TRBV20-1 and J usage is TRBJ2-7; 10 positions match TRBD2. The germline V gene encodes CDR1 DFQATT and CDR2 SNEGSKA (reference sequence). The CDR3 is 14 residues long. Trimming removed 2 bases from V and 1 base from J; junction bases left unmatched: 2. The CDR3 DNA is TGCAGTGCTAGACTAGCGGGGGTTTCCTACGAGCAGTACTTC. Residues: CSARLAGVSYEQYF.

The chain has TRBV10-2 and TRBJ2-2, with TRBD1 matching 8 bases. Looked up from germline, CDR1 is WSHSY and CDR2 is SAAADI. CDR3 length: 13 amino acids. V lost 6 bases, J lost 4 bases, and 1 base stayed unmatched. CDR3 DNA sequence: TGCGCCAGCAGAGACAGGGGCACCGGGGAGCTGTTTTTT. The encoded protein is CASRDRGTGELFF.

This chain links TRBV20-1 with TRBJ1-1; D is uncertain. The germline V gene has CDR1 DFQATT and CDR2 SNEGSKA (reference sequence). Deletions cut 3 bases from V and 10 bases from J, with 15 bases between. The CDR3 consists of 12 residues. For the CDR3, the DNA is TGCAGTGCTAGGCTGTCGGCTATGGGAGCTTTCTTT. It translates to CSARLSAMGAFF.

V gene TRBV20-1 combines with J gene TRBJ2-7; 11 bases match TRBD2. The CDR3 has 14 residues. J lost 3 bases, V lost 1 base, and 2 bases had no gene match. Germline CDR1 and CDR2: DFQATT and SNEGSKA (reference sequence). CDR3 bases: TGCAGTGCTAGAGCGGGACTAGCGGTCTACGAGCAGTACTTC. Protein: CSARAGLAVYEQYF.

This clonotype was counted a single time. The chain combines TRBV28 with TRBJ1-2; D is unresolved. This CDR3 has 16 amino acids. In germline, CDR1 is MDHEN, CDR2 SYDVKM. V was shortened by 6 bases and J by 0 bases, with 17 bases between the two germline ends. The CDR3 spells CASRTPGKLSNYGYTF. CDR3 in DNA: TGTGCCAGCAGAACCCCCGGAAAACTTTCTAACTATGGCTACACCTTC.

The V gene is TRBV5-1, the J gene TRBJ1-2; TRBD1 agrees at 9 bases. There are 14 residues in the CDR3. Germline assignment: CDR1 SGHRS and CDR2 YFSETQ. The J segment lost 8 bases and the V segment lost 1 base, leaving 6 bases of the junction unmatched. The CDR3: CASSLQTGGAGYTF. The CDR3 nucleotides are TGCGCCAGCAGCTTGCAAACAGGGGGCGCGGGCTACACCTTC.

The table lists this clonotype with a few counts. The V call is TRBV7-3, the J call TRBJ2-3; D gene unclear. This CDR3 is built from 16 residues. CDR1 SGHTA and CDR2 FQGTGA come from the germline V gene. V lost 5 bases to trimming and J lost 1 base, with 16 bases between them. The chain's CDR3 is CASSLNSPMGTDTQYF. The CDR3 DNA reads TGTGCCAGCAGCCTAAACTCCCCAATGGGCACAGATACGCAGTATTTT.

This clonotype was observed once. CDR3 protein: CSASGSNYGYTF. CDR3 DNA: TGCAGTGCTAGTGGTTCCAACTATGGCTACACCTTC. This rearrangement joins TRBV20-1 to TRBJ1-2, with unresolved D. CDR1 is DFQATT, CDR2 SNEGSKA, per germline (reference sequence). V dropped 3 bases and J dropped 2 bases, with 7 bases sitting between them. This CDR3 has 12 residues.